These T cell receptor beta chains were read from a single sample in a study of T-cell reconstitution after alpha-beta-depleted transplantation in children. One entry per CDR3 protein, called by TCRdb with MiXCR from the PCR reads. The sample holds approximately 800,000 distinct CDR3 sequences; 15% to 20% are singletons and the top ten take approximately 5%. The source was PBMCs, mostly from graft donor cells, collected 360 days after TCRalphabeta/CD19-depleted stem cell transplant. These receptors were obtained from a male patient between 5 and 17 years old who had a stem cell transplant for acute lymphoblastic leukemia, so the T cells may come from the graft donor. The CDR3 runs from the conserved cysteine through the conserved F or W. Each record gives: J gene, D gene, clone size, V gene, CDR3 DNA, CDR3 protein. D genes are given only for firm matches. Expanded clones are given a class, and other clones once, few, many or no size at all.

TRBJ1-5 - - TRBV7-8 TGTGCCAGCAGCTTAAAAAGGGGTGGCAATCAGCCCCAGCATTTT CASSLKRGGNQPQHF
TRBJ2-7 TRBD1 - TRBV27 TGTGCCAGCAGTTTGAACAGGGGGTGGAAGCAGTACTTC CASSLNRGWKQYF
TRBJ2-4 TRBD2 - TRBV7-3 TGTGCCAGCAGCCCCCAGGGAGGGCAAAACATTCAGTACTTC CASSPQGGQNIQYF
TRBJ2-1 - - TRBV19 TGTGGCAGTAGTATGCGGGGTTCTTCCTACAATGAGCAGTTCTTC CGSSMRGSSYNEQFF
TRBJ2-1 - many TRBV12-3/TRBV12-4 TGTGCCAGCAGTTTACTCTACCAGTACAATGAGCAGTTCTTC CASSLLYQYNEQFF
TRBJ2-6 - - TRBV4-1 TGCGCCAGCAGTGTACAGCCTGGGGCCAACGTCCTGACTTTC CASSVQPGANVLTF
TRBJ2-7 - - TRBV20-1 TGCAGTGCTGGTCGGACGGGCTACGAGCAGTACTTC CSAGRTGYEQYF
TRBJ2-7 - few TRBV5-1 TGCGCCAGCAGCCAGTCGGACGGATACGAGCAGTACTTC CASSQSDGYEQYF
TRBJ2-7 TRBD2 - TRBV4-1 TGCGCCAGCAGCCAGTTAGGACTAGCGGGAGACGAGCAGTACTTC CASSQLGLAGDEQYF
TRBJ1-5 - - TRBV30 TGTGCCTGGAGCTACGGTCGCCAGGGGCCCCAGCATTTT CAWSYGRQGPQHF
TRBJ2-6 - - TRBV5-1 TGCGCCAGCTACTGGGACTCTGGGGCCAACGTCCTGACTTTC CASYWDSGANVLTF
TRBJ1-3 - - TRBV3-1 TGTGCCAGCAGCAATTACAGGGACTCCGGAAACACCATATATTTT CASSNYRDSGNTIYF
TRBJ2-1 TRBD2 - TRBV5-1 TGCGCCAGCAGCTTGGCAAACTCGAGACTAGCGGGAGTAGCAAATGAGCAGTTCTTC CASSLANSRLAGVANEQFF
TRBJ2-5 TRBD2 many TRBV7-6 TGTGCCAGCAGCTTAACGACTAGCCGGAGGAAAGAGACCCAGTACTTC CASSLTTSRRKETQYF
TRBJ2-7 - - TRBV13 TGTGCCAGCAGCTTGGACACCTGGCGGGATGACTCCTACGAGCAGTACTTC CASSLDTWRDDSYEQYF
TRBJ1-2 - few TRBV7-6 TGTGCCAGCAGCTTAGTGGTTCAGGAGGGCTACACCTTC CASSLVVQEGYTF
TRBJ2-1 TRBD2 - TRBV24-1 TGTGCCACCAGTGATGGGACTAGCGGGAACTCCTACAATGAGCAGTTCTTC CATSDGTSGNSYNEQFF
TRBJ2-5 - - TRBV5-1 TGCGCCAGCAGCCGTCTCTACAGGGACTCCCAAGAGACCCAGTACTTC CASSRLYRDSQETQYF
TRBJ1-1 - few TRBV10-3 TGTGCCATCAACGGTTATGGGGGTAGGATCACTGAAGCTTTCTTT CAINGYGGRITEAFF
TRBJ2-5 - - TRBV6-1 TGTGCCAGCAGTACCGTGGCGGGAAGGCTGGAGACCCAGTACTTC CASSTVAGRLETQYF
TRBJ1-3 - - TRBV3-1 TGTGCCAGCAGCAGGACCTCCTCTGGAAACACCATATATTTT CASSRTSSGNTIYF
TRBJ2-5 - many TRBV3-1 TGTGCCAGCAGCCACCTAAGAGGGCACCAAGAGACCCAGTACTTC CASSHLRGHQETQYF
TRBJ2-7 TRBD1 few TRBV5-1 TGCGCCAGCAGCTCGGACAGGGGGCTAAGGAGTTCCAACGAGCAGTACTTC CASSSDRGLRSSNEQYF
TRBJ1-3 - - TRBV7-9 TGTGCCAGCAGCGATTATATGAGGATTGGAAACACCATATATTTT CASSDYMRIGNTIYF
TRBJ2-3 - - TRBV7-3 TGTGCCAGCAGCTTAACGCCCGGGATTACAGATACGCAGTATTTT CASSLTPGITDTQYF
TRBJ2-7 TRBD1 few TRBV6-6 TGTGCCAGCACCTCTCCAGGGACAGGGGCTTACGAGCAGTACTTC CASTSPGTGAYEQYF
TRBJ2-4 TRBD2 few TRBV5-5 TGTGCCAGCAGCTTGGTCCTAGCGGGAGGAGGCATAGGATGGGGGATCTTAGCCAAAAACATTCAGTACTTC CASSLVLAGGGIGWGILAKNIQYF
TRBJ2-1 - - TRBV3-1 TGTGCCAGCAGCCAAACAGAAGGCAATGAGCAGTTCTTC CASSQTEGNEQFF